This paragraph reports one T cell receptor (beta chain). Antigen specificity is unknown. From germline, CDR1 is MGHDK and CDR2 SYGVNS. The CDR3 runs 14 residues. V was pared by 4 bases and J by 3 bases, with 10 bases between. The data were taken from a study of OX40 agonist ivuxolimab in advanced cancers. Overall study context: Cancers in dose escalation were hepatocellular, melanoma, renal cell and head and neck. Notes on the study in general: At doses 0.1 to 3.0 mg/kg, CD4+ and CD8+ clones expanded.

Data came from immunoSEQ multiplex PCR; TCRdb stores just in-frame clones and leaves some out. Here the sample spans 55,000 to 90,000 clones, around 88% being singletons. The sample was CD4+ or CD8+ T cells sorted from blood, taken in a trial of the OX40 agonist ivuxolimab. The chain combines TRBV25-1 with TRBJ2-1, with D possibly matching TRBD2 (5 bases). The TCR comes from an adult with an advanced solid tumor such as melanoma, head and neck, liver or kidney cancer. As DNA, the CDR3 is TGTGCCAGCAGTGGAAGAGGGTACTACAATGAGCAGTTCTTC. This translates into CASSGRGYYNEQFF.